The next 29 T cell receptor beta chains were all read from a single sample in a study of T cells in Graves' hyperthyroidism and ophthalmopathy (dated by TCRdb to about 2019). Preparation of the library involved multiplex PCR. TCRdb shows the sequencer as Illumina HiSeq 2000. Amplification of TCR beta CDR3 regions was carried out from RNA transcripts. For the first round of RT-PCR on the TCR CDR3, the HTBI primer set was used together with the Qiagen OneStep RT-PCR kit. Through fastp at Q25 and MiXCR, TCRdb rebuilt clones from the public reads, retaining in-frame beta chains. CDR3 protein duplicates are merged, each entry listing the most common genes and DNA. The sample yields 550,000 to 700,000 distinct CDR3 sequences; roughly 46% were counted once. Jointly, the top ten make up 15% to 20% of the sample. The sample was peripheral blood or thyroid tissue (not recorded which). The receptors come from an adult woman with Graves' disease, either hyperthyroidism or ophthalmopathy (not recorded which).

CDR3 nucleotides: TGTGCTAGCCCAAGGAGAGGATACTATGGCTACACCTTC. Amino acids: CASPRRGYYGYTF. This chain links TRBV7-6 with TRBJ1-2; unclear D gene. There are 13 residues in the CDR3. CDR1 and CDR2 (germline): SGHVS, FNYEAQ.

This rearrangement joins TRBV5-6 to TRBJ1-4; D unclear. Germline V lookup: CDR1 SGHDT, CDR2 YYEEEE. The germline V and J ends were trimmed by 4 bases and 8 bases, with 18 bases remaining between them. This CDR3 contains 15 residues. CDR3 amino acids: CASSPGGISREKLFF. The CDR3 DNA is TGTGCCAGCAGCCCGGGTGGGATTTCCCGGGAAAAACTGTTTTTT. The whole variable domain, remainder taken from reference TRBV5-6 and TRBJ1-4, is DAGVTQSPTHLIKTRGQQVTLRCSPKSGHDTVSWYQQALGQGPQFIFQYYEEEERQRGNFPDRFSGHQFPNYSSELNVNALLLGDSALYLCASSPGGISREKLFFGSGTQLSVL.

The chain is built from TRBV7-9 and TRBJ2-6; D is uncertain. V gave up 2 bases and J gave up 0 bases, with 8 bases separating them. The CDR3 is 16 residues long. Germline CDR1 and CDR2: SEHNR and FQNEAQ (reference sequence). CDR3 residues: CASSLTSSSGANVLTF. The CDR3 DNA reads TGTGCCAGCAGCTTAACCAGCAGCTCTGGGGCCAACGTCCTGACTTTC.

This clonotype was counted ten times or more. The chain employs TRBV15 and TRBJ1-6; D ambiguous. With 5 bases removed from V and 4 bases from J, the gap between germline ends came to 3 bases. The CDR3 covers 12 residues. Looked up from germline, CDR1 is LNHNV and CDR2 is YYDKDF (reference sequence). The CDR3 loop is CATSGYNSPLHF. The CDR3 DNA is TGTGCCACCAGCGGATATAATTCACCCCTCCACTTT.

The chain recombines TRBV7-8 with TRBJ2-5, with 8 bases identical to TRBD1. Germline V gene data show CDR1 as SGHVS and CDR2 as FQNEAQ. V shed 5 bases and J 4 bases; nucleotides not matched to a gene: 6. There are 14 residues in the CDR3. The DNA for the CDR3 is TGTGCCAGCAGCACGCGGACAGGGTCAGAGACCCAGTACTTC. Translation: CASSTRTGSETQYF.

The J gene is TRBJ2-7, the V gene TRBV20-1; D may match TRBD1 or TRBD2 (5 bases each). The CDR3 spans 16 residues. V lost 6 bases and J lost 6, with 27 bases in between. Germline CDR1 and CDR2: DFQATT and SNEGSKA (reference sequence). CDR3 bases: TGCAGTGCGGAAGACCCGGGTGGAGGCGGTGGGGCCGAGCAGTACTTC. It specifies CSAEDPGGGGGAEQYF.

The rearrangement uses TRBV20-1 and TRBJ2-7, with D unclear. Trimming pared 1 base from V and 5 bases from J, leaving 9 bases between. This CDR3 spans 12 amino acids. CDR1 and CDR2 from the germline V gene are DFQATT and SNEGSKA (reference sequence). The CDR3 DNA follows: TGCAGTGCTAGAGTGGCGAAGAACGAGCAGTACTTC. Amino acids: CSARVAKNEQYF.

A remark on this clonotype: This may be a read error, as it is one base from a much larger clone. CDR3 residues: CASSSTRGNQPQHF. The DNA of the CDR3 is TGTGCCAGCAGCTCCACCAGGGGTAATCAGCCCCAGCATTTT. The chain uses TRBV9 and TRBJ1-5; a possible D gene is TRBD1 (6 bases). CDR3 length equals 14 residues. Trimming cost V 4 bases and J 4 bases, with 12 bases left between them. Germline CDR1 is SGDLS and CDR2 is YYNGEE.

V gene TRBV7-8 combines with J gene TRBJ2-3; 8 bases agree with TRBD2. Germline V gene lookup returns CDR1 SGHVS and CDR2 FQNEAQ. V was clipped by 5 bases and J by 8 bases; unmatched bases: 6. This CDR3 region has 13 residues. CDR3 nucleotides: TGTGCCAGCAGCGCCGGGACTAGTTCTACGCAGTATTTT. It specifies CASSAGTSSTQYF.

This clonotype was picked up many times. The chain couples TRBV5-1 to TRBJ1-5; 9 bases line up with TRBD1. Germline V CDR1 and CDR2: SGHRS, YFSETQ. The CDR3 is made up of 16 amino acids. The ends lost 4 bases at V and 4 bases at J; junction bases unmatched: 9. This CDR3 is CASSPGQGTLNQPQHF. In DNA form, the CDR3 reads TGCGCCAGCAGCCCGGGACAGGGAACACTTAATCAGCCCCAGCATTTT.

This chain uses TRBV29-1 with TRBJ1-2, with 8 nucleotides matching TRBD1. The V gene's germline CDR1 is SQVTM and CDR2 ANQGSEA. The ends lost 0 bases at V and 8 bases at J; junction bases unmatched: 5. This CDR3 is 13 amino acids long. The DNA of the CDR3 is TGCAGCGTTGAAGAGCAGGGGGCCGGAGGCTACACCTTC. This codes for CSVEEQGAGGYTF.

This clonotype was found many times. The chain links TRBV24-1 to TRBJ1-2; 7 nucleotides match TRBD1. Germline CDR1 and CDR2: KGHDR and SFDVKD. J lost 6 bases, V lost 3 bases, and 6 bases had no gene match. The CDR3 covers 14 residues. The CDR3 sequence is CATSDPTGVDGYTF. The DNA for the CDR3 is TGTGCCACCAGTGATCCTACAGGGGTGGATGGCTACACCTTC.

This clonotype was seen at least ten times. The V gene is TRBV5-1, the J gene TRBJ1-6, with 7 bases fitting TRBD1. The CDR3 consists of 16 residues. CDR1 is SGHRS, CDR2 YFSETQ, per germline. Germline trimming cut 4 bases from V and 7 bases from J; bases unmatched to any gene: 11. Here the CDR3 reads CASSPFTGEENSPLHF. The CDR3 nucleotides are TGCGCCAGCAGCCCATTTACAGGGGAAGAGAATTCACCCCTCCACTTT. Complete variable domain (other parts from reference TRBV5-1 and TRBJ1-6): KAGVTQTPRYLIKTRGQQVTLSCSPISGHRSVSWYQQTPGQGLQFLFEYFSETQRNKGNFPGRFSGRQFSNSRSEMNVSTLELGDSALYLCASSPFTGEENSPLHFGNGTRLTVT.

This clonotype appeared many times. The gene calls are TRBV5-6 and TRBJ1-4, with TRBD1 as a possible D gene (5 bases). From germline, CDR1 is SGHDT and CDR2 YYEEEE. The V gene lost 2 bases and the J gene lost 8 bases, with 13 bases spanning the gap. The CDR3 loop spans 14 amino acids. The CDR3 loop reads CASSLITGAEKLFF. DNA for the CDR3: TGTGCCAGCAGCTTAATTACAGGAGCCGAAAAACTGTTTTTT.

The chain has TRBV10-3 and TRBJ1-1; no clear D. Germline CDR1 reads ENHRY; CDR2 reads SYGVKD. CDR3 length: 13 residues. Trimming left V 0 bases short and J 11 bases short, with 13 bases between. The CDR3 DNA reads as TGTGCCATCAGTGAGTCGGTGGGGATCCGGGCTTTCTTT. This sequence encodes CAISESVGIRAFF.

This clonotype was seen ten or more times. V gene TRBV29-1 combines with J gene TRBJ1-2; D is undetermined. CDR1 and CDR2 from the germline V gene are SQVTM and ANQGSEA. The CDR3 loop spans 15 amino acids. V dropped 4 bases and J dropped 2 bases, with 17 bases sitting between them. CDR3 nucleotide sequence: TGCAGCGTTGTAGCGGGATGGGAATCCAACTATGGCTACACCTTC. It codes for CSVVAGWESNYGYTF.

The sample holds a few counts of this clonotype. The chain is built from TRBV9 and TRBJ2-6; possible D gene TRBD2, 6 bases. The V end was cut by 0 bases, the J end by 4 bases, with 11 bases between. This CDR3 is 16 amino acids long. Germline CDR1 and CDR2: SGDLS and YYNGEE. The CDR3 DNA sequence: TGTGCCAGCAGCGTAGGAGGAGGGTCCGGGGCCAACGTCCTGACTTTC. Translating gives CASSVGGGSGANVLTF.

In its sample, this clonotype was seen many times. The chain links TRBV24-1 to TRBJ1-1; D may be TRBD1 (6 bases). This CDR3 is 13 amino acids long. Germline values: CDR1 KGHDR, CDR2 SFDVKD. Trimming cost V 4 bases and J 5 bases, with 10 bases left between them. The CDR3 coding sequence is TGTGCCACCAGTGACTCAACAGGGACTGAAGCTTTCTTT. Protein: CATSDSTGTEAFF.

The V call is TRBV5-1, the J call TRBJ1-1, with unresolved D. V lost 2 bases, J lost 1 base, and 9 bases lay in between. The CDR3 spans 14 residues. Germline-derived CDR1 and CDR2 are SGHRS and YFSETQ. The CDR3 DNA is TGCGCCAGCAGCTTTCCCAGTGGGAACACTGAAGCTTTCTTT. Protein sequence: CASSFPSGNTEAFF. The variable domain in full, completed from reference TRBV5-1 and TRBJ1-1, reads KAGVTQTPRYLIKTRGQQVTLSCSPISGHRSVSWYQQTPGQGLQFLFEYFSETQRNKGNFPGRFSGRQFSNSRSEMNVSTLELGDSALYLCASSFPSGNTEAFFGQGTRLTVV.

There are many counts of this clonotype. The J gene is TRBJ2-5, the V gene TRBV15; D perhaps matches TRBD1 (5 bases). V lost 0 bases, J lost 7 bases, and 12 bases lay in between. The length of the CDR3 is 14 residues. Germline CDR1 is LNHNV and CDR2 is YYDKDF (reference sequence). For the CDR3, the DNA is TGTGCCACCAGCAGAGATTGGGGTCAGGGGACCCAGTACTTC. This sequence encodes CATSRDWGQGTQYF. Combining the CDR3 with reference TRBV15 and TRBJ2-5 gives the whole variable domain DAMVIQNPRYQVTQFGKPVTLSCSQTLNHNVMYWYQQKSSQAPKLLFHYYDKDFNNEADTPDNFQSRRPNTSFCFLDIRSPGLGDTAMYLCATSRDWGQGTQYFGPGTRLLVL.

The genes are TRBV7-8 and TRBJ1-2; TRBD1 is a possible D gene (6 bases). There are 14 residues in the CDR3. Germline V gene lookup returns CDR1 SGHVS and CDR2 FQNEAQ. The V and J ends lost 9 bases and 8 bases respectively, with 22 bases between them. CDR3 bases: TGTGCCAGTAGACGGGCAGAAGGGGGTGGGGGCTACACCTTC. Encoded protein: CASRRAEGGGGYTF.

In this sample, this clonotype turned up many times. The chain employs TRBV5-1 and TRBJ1-5; no clear D gene. The CDR3 length is 16 residues. V lost 0 bases, J lost 8 bases, and 18 bases lay in between. In germline, CDR1 is SGHRS, CDR2 YFSETQ. CDR3 in DNA: TGCGCCAGCAGCTTGGGGCCCGGGTTTCGTTCCGAGCCCCAGCATTTT. It translates to CASSLGPGFRSEPQHF.

The chain combines TRBV10-3 with TRBJ2-7, with D possibly matching TRBD1 (6 bases). Germline V lookup: CDR1 ENHRY, CDR2 SYGVKD. This CDR3 is 14 amino acids long. Between the trimmed V and J ends, which lost 2 bases and 2 bases, there was a span of 10 bases. CDR3 in amino acids: CAISEAGVPYEQYF. The DNA for the CDR3 is TGTGCCATCAGTGAGGCAGGGGTCCCCTACGAGCAGTACTTC.

J is TRBJ2-1 and V is TRBV7-3; possible D gene TRBD2, 5 bases. The CDR3 is 16 residues long. CDR1 and CDR2 (germline): SGHTA, FQGTGA. Trimming left V 2 bases short and J 6 bases short, with 17 bases between. CDR3 sequence: CASSLGPGIKLNEQFF. The CDR3 region has the DNA TGTGCCAGCAGCTTAGGTCCCGGGATCAAACTCAATGAGCAGTTCTTC.

This clonotype was counted many times. This chain joins TRBV5-8 and TRBJ1-1, with D possibly TRBD1 on 5 matching bases. The CDR3 contains 18 residues. CDR1 and CDR2 from the germline V gene are SGHTS and YDEGEE. The V end lost 4 bases, the J end lost 3 bases, and 25 bases lay between the germline ends. The CDR3 DNA follows: TGTGCCAGCAGCCCGGAGGATCAGGTGGGGGGTTGGGACACTGAAGCTTTCTTT. Translating it yields CASSPEDQVGGWDTEAFF.

The chain links TRBV2 to TRBJ2-1, with no clear D. This CDR3 has 14 residues. Per the germline V gene, CDR1 is SNHLY and CDR2 is FYNNEI. V was pared by 6 bases and J by 0 bases, with 9 bases between. CDR3 loop: CASSRLSSYNEQFF. In DNA form, the CDR3 reads TGTGCCAGCAGCCGGCTTAGCTCCTACAATGAGCAGTTCTTC.

This clonotype was detected many times. This chain links TRBV2 with TRBJ2-6; TRBD1 or TRBD2 may be the D gene (5 bases each). There are 17 residues in the CDR3. Per germline, CDR1 SNHLY and CDR2 FYNNEI. V was trimmed by 10 bases and J by 0 bases, leaving 19 bases between them. The CDR3 nucleotides read TGTGCCACCCCCCTCCGGGACCCCGCCTCTGGGGCCAACGTCCTGACTTTC. This gives the protein CATPLRDPASGANVLTF.

This chain joins TRBV4-3 and TRBJ2-5; D call uncertain. In germline, CDR1 is LGHNA, CDR2 YSLEER. Trimming cost V 0 bases and J 4 bases, with 9 bases left between them. The CDR3 has 14 amino acids. CDR3 sequence reads: CASSQDLGRETQYF. In DNA, the CDR3 is TGCGCCAGCAGCCAAGATTTAGGCAGAGAGACCCAGTACTTC.

This clonotype was counted ten times or more. The chain uses TRBV2 and TRBJ1-3; D possibly corresponds to TRBD1 (5 bases). The ends were cut back, 8 bases at V and 0 bases at J, with 14 bases in the middle. Germline V gives CDR1 SNHLY, CDR2 FYNNEI. The CDR3 contains 15 residues. The CDR3 DNA is TGTGCCAGCGGATTAGGGGAGAGCTCTGGAAACACCATATATTTT. It specifies CASGLGESSGNTIYF.